This T cell receptor beta chain was captured in a study of CD8+CD57+ T cells in acquired aplastic anemia (dated 2018 in TCRdb). Looking at the study overall: DNA extracted from sorted CD4+ and CD8+ cells had a mean of around 3 ug, with a range of roughly 0.18 to 27.4 ug. CD8+CD57+ expansion was defined as frequency above the mean frequency observed in healthy subjects.

Genomic DNA served as template for TCR beta VDJ combination and CDR3 sequence profiling. TCR repertoire sequencing was run on an Illumina HiSeq 2000. Regarding the original processing steps: Repertoires were assessed using TRBV/TRBJ rearrangement plots, CDR3 size and DJ length profiles, and Simpson's diversity index. The most abundant DNA sequence in the deep sequencing data was taken as the immunodominant clone. CDR3 amino acid sequences were checked for sharing between subjects and were compared against published repertoires and the VDJdb database. In TCRdb, the public reads were trimmed at Q25 with fastp and aligned with MiXCR, with productive beta chains retained. Duplicate CDR3 protein sequences are folded into a single record with the most common DNA and genes. The V and J calls were determined by TCRdb, not by the authors. Within this sample are 200,000 to 250,000 distinct CDR3 sequences, with under 55% of them counted one time only. The ten largest clones capture around 20% of the sample.

Study-level results and caveats: Patients and healthy controls showed no significant difference in CD8+ Simpson's diversity (P=0.060). Around 27 CD8+ CDR3 sequences were shared between patients and controls but appeared highly expressed in patients and within their immunodominant clones.

Expansion of CD8+CD57+ cells had been shown by flow cytometry in the patients chosen for sequencing. Every patient had severe acquired aplastic anemia, diagnosed using the International Study of Aplastic Anemia and Agranulocytosis and Camitta criteria. No patient had received any therapy when blood was sampled. In this study, sorted CD4+ and CD8+ T cells from the blood of healthy subjects and of severe aplastic anemia patients had their TCR repertoires deep-sequenced. In the USA, patient enrollment took place under clinicaltrials.gov protocols 00001620, 01623167, 00001397, 00071045, 00081523 and 00961064. Ficoll-Paque density gradient centrifugation was used to isolate peripheral blood mononuclear cells. CD4+ and CD8+ T cells were sorted by FACS or magnetic beads before DNA extraction. Remarks on this clonotype: It lacks a known antigen. Nothing much larger sits one base from this clone, and base qualities are not available.

V drops 1 base and J drops 1 base, leaving 16 bases in between. Via the germline V gene, CDR1 is SGHTA and CDR2 FQGTGA. The CDR3 has 17 amino acids, counting the end cysteine and phenylalanine. The CDR3 DNA has 51 bases and is translated from base 1. The sample comprised sorted CD4+, CD8+, or CD8+CD57+ T cells (not recorded which) from PBMCs. This receptor was taken from a human donor with aplastic anemia. In this chain, TRBV7-3 is recombined with TRBJ1-1; TRBD1 is a weak D gene call, 6 bases matching. The nucleotides read TGTGCCAGCAGCTTAATGGCCTACAGGGTAACGAACACTGAAGCTTTCTTT. Translated, it gives CASSLMAYRVTNTEAFF.